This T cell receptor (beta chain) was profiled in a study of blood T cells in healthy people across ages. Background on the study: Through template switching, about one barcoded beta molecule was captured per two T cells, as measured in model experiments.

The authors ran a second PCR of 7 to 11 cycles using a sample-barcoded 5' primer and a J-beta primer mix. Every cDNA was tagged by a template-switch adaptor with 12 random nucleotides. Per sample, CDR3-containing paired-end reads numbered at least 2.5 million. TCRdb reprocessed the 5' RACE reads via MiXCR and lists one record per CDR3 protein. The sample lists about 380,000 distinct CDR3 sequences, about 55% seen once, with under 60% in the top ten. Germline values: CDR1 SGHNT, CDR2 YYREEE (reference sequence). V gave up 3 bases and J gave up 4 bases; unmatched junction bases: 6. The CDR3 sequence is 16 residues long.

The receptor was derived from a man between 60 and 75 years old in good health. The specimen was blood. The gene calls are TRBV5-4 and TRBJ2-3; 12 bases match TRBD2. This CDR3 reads CASSSGLAGRSDTQYF. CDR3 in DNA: TGTGCCAGCAGCTCAGGACTAGCGGGAAGATCAGATACGCAGTATTTT.